This T cell receptor beta chain was sequenced in a study of blood T cell repertoires in COVID-19. The CDR3 is made up of 16 amino acids. CDR1 and CDR2 from the germline V gene are LNHNV and YYDKDF (reference sequence). The V end lost 0 bases, the J end lost 0 bases, and 8 bases lay between the germline ends. Original data processing: Scientists estimated how many nucleated cells there were by amplifying reference gene primers. Libraries were prepared by immunoSEQ multiplex PCR; TCRdb keeps only in-frame clonotypes and omits some of them. The V and J calls and clone size are taken from that table; D and trimming were inferred from the DNA. The table has under 130,000 clones, approximately 80% seen once.

This receptor was obtained from a man between 65 and 79 years old with active or convalescent COVID-19. This chain links TRBV15 with TRBJ1-4; D call uncertain. Sample: peripheral blood. DNA for the CDR3: TGTGCCACCAGCAGAGATGCGGGGTCAACTAATGAAAAACTGTTTTTT. Protein product: CATSRDAGSTNEKLFF.